The 9 T cell receptor beta chains presented below share a single source sample, sequenced in a study of T cell repertoires in cytomegalovirus infection. No antigen is known for these receptors. Via MiXCR, TCRdb re-called the reads, giving one row per CDR3 protein. The sample consists of about 900,000 distinct CDR3 sequences, roughly 30% of them appearing once. Specimen: cultured CD8+ T cells from PBMCs, collected from culture after CMV antigen stimulation. These receptors originate from a human donor in good health (CMV status not recorded). Some clones in this sample may be carry-over from other donors' samples.

The chain links TRBV7-9 to TRBJ2-7; D possibly uses TRBD1 or TRBD2 (5 bases each). Per the germline V gene, CDR1 is SEHNR and CDR2 is FQNEAQ (reference sequence). The germline V and J ends were trimmed by 5 bases and 6 bases, with 8 bases remaining between them. The CDR3 extends over 11 amino acids. The CDR3 here is CASSAGSEQYF. The CDR3 DNA is TGTGCCAGCAGCGCAGGGAGCGAGCAGTACTTC.

The gene calls are TRBV18 and TRBJ2-2; no firm D call. The ends were cut back, 1 base at V and 6 bases at J, with 6 bases in the middle. The CDR3 runs to 13 residues. Germline CDR1 is KGHSH and CDR2 is LQKENI. The CDR3: CASSPLGSGELFF. CDR3 DNA: TGTGCCAGCTCACCACTTGGTTCCGGGGAGCTGTTTTTT.

This clonotype was detected a few times. The DNA for the CDR3 is TGTGCCAGCAGTCTCCCGGGACTAGCGGGGGGGCGAGATACGCAGTATTTT. Residues: CASSLPGLAGGRDTQYF. The chain combines TRBV6-6 with TRBJ2-3; 16 nucleotides match TRBD2. The V segment lost 5 bases and the J segment 5 bases; nucleotides outside the gene matches: 7. Germline CDR1 is MNHNY and CDR2 is SVGAGI (reference sequence). The CDR3 loop spans 17 amino acids.

V gene TRBV19 combines with J gene TRBJ1-1; 11 bases line up with TRBD1. The ends lost 0 bases at V and 1 base at J; junction bases unmatched: 4. CDR1 LNHDA and CDR2 SQIVND come from the germline V gene (reference sequence). The CDR3 consists of 17 residues. Written as DNA, the CDR3 is TGTGCCAGTAGTATAGACCGGGACAGGGGGTCGAACACTGAAGCTTTCTTT. This translates into CASSIDRDRGSNTEAFF.

This clonotype came up a few times. The V call is TRBV7-2, the J call TRBJ2-2; 8 nucleotides line up with TRBD1. Unmatched junction bases numbered 4, after V lost 1 base and J lost 0 bases. Germline-derived CDR1 and CDR2 are SGHTA and FQGNSA. There are 17 residues in the CDR3. The CDR3 region is CASSLDRGRPNTGELFF. The DNA for the CDR3 is TGTGCCAGCAGCTTAGACAGGGGGAGACCGAACACCGGGGAGCTGTTTTTT.

This clonotype came up a few times. The chain employs TRBV4-1 and TRBJ2-3; perhaps TRBD1 as D (5 bases). The germline V and J ends were trimmed by 4 bases and 2 bases, with 16 bases remaining between them. The CDR3 runs 16 residues. Germline lookup yields CDR1 MGHRA and CDR2 YSYEKL. The CDR3 here is CASSPWVGEVTDTQYF. CDR3 DNA sequence: TGCGCCAGCAGCCCCTGGGTAGGGGAAGTCACAGATACGCAGTATTTT.

The chain carries TRBV28 and TRBJ2-3; 9 nucleotides match TRBD2. The CDR3 totals 14 residues. The germline V gene encodes CDR1 MDHEN and CDR2 SYDVKM. The J segment lost 5 bases and the V segment lost 10 bases, leaving 10 bases of the junction unmatched. The CDR3: CATAGGHGVDTQYF. CDR3 nucleotide sequence: TGTGCCACCGCGGGGGGGCATGGTGTAGATACGCAGTATTTT.

This clonotype was seen ten or more times. This rearrangement joins TRBV28 to TRBJ1-1, with 8 bases that match TRBD1. Germline V gene sequence: CDR1 MDHEN, CDR2 SYDVKM. This CDR3 is built from 16 residues. Trimming at V came to 5 bases and at J to 4 bases, leaving 12 bases not matched to a gene. CDR3 coding DNA: TGTGCCAGCAGTCCCCCCCTGCGACAGGGGTCCACTGAAGCTTTCTTT. It encodes CASSPPLRQGSTEAFF.

The V and J genes are TRBV7-9 and TRBJ1-5, with D maybe TRBD1 (5 bases). V was trimmed by 5 bases and J by 6 bases, leaving 17 bases between them. Germline assignment: CDR1 SEHNR and CDR2 FQNEAQ (reference sequence). The CDR3 length is 15 residues. The CDR3 DNA reads as TGTGCCAGCAGCCCCGGCGGCCAGGGACGTCAGCCCCAGCATTTT. It is translated as CASSPGGQGRQPQHF.